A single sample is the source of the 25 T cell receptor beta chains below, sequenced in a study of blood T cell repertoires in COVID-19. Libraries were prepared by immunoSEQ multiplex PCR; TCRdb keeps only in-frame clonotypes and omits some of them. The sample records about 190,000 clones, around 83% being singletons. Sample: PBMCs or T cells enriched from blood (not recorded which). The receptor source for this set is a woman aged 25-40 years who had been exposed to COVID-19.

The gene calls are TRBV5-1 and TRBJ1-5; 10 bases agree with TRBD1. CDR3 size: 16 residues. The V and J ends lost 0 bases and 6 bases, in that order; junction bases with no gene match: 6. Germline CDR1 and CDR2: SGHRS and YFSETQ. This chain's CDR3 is CASSLGPGQGSQPQHF. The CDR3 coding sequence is TGCGCCAGCAGCTTGGGACCGGGACAGGGGTCTCAGCCCCAGCATTTT.

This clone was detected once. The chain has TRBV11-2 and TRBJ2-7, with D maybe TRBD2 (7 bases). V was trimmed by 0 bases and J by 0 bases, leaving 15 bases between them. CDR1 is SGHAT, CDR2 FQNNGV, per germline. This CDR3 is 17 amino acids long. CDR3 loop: CASSLDRWRGPSYEQYF. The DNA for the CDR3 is TGTGCCAGCAGCTTAGATAGATGGCGGGGGCCCTCCTACGAGCAGTACTTC. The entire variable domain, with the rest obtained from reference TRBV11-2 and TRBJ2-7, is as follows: EAGVAQSPRYKIIEKRQSVAFWCNPISGHATLYWYQQILGQGPKLLIQFQNNGVVDDSQLPKDRFSAERLKGVDSTLKIQPAKLEDSAVYLCASSLDRWRGPSYEQYFGPGTRLTVT.

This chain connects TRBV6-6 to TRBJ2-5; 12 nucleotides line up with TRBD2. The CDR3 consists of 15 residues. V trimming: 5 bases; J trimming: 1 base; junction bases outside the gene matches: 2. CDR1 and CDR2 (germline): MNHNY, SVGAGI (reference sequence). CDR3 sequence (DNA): TGTGCCAGCAGTCCGGGACTAGCGGGCCAAGAGACCCAGTACTTC. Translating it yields CASSPGLAGQETQYF.

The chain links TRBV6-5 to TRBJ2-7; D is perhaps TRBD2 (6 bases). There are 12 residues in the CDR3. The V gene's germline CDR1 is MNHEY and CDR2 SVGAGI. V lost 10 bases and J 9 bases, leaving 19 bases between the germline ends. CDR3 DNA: TGTGCCACATCACCGGGAGTTACGAGGCAGTACTTC. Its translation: CATSPGVTRQYF.

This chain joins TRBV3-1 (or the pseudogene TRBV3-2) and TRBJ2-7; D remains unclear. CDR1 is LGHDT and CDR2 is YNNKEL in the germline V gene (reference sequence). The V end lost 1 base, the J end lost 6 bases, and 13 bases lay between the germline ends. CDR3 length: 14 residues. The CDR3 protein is CASSQASRQFEQYF. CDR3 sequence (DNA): TGTGCCAGCAGCCAAGCATCTAGGCAATTCGAGCAGTACTTC.

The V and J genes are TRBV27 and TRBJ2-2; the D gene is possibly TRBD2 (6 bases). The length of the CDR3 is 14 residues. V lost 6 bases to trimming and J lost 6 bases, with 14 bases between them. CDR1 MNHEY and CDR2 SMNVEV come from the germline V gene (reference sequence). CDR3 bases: TGTGCCAGCAGCCCCAGCTGGGGGGCCGGGGAGCTGTTTTTT. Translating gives CASSPSWGAGELFF.

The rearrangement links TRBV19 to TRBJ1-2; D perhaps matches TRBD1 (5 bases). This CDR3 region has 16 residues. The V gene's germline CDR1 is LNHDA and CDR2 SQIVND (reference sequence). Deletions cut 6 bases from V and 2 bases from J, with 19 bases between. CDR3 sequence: CASSHPGGTSNYGYTF. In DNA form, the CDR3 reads TGTGCCAGTAGCCACCCCGGGGGGACCTCAAACTATGGCTACACCTTC.

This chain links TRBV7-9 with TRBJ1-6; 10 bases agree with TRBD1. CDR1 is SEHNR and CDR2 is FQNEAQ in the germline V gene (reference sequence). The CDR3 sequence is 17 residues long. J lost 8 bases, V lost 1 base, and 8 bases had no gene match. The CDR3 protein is CASSLVPGGTGDSPLHF. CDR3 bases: TGTGCCAGCAGCTTAGTCCCGGGCGGGACAGGGGATTCACCCCTCCACTTT.

CDR3 bases: TGCAGTGCTACTGACAGTGCCCACTCTGGAAACACCATATATTTT. Its translation: CSATDSAHSGNTIYF. This sequence joins TRBV20-1 and TRBJ1-3, with a weak D call TRBD1 (5 bases). The CDR3 has 15 residues. Trimming removed 4 bases at V and 0 bases at J, with 13 bases between. Looked up from germline, CDR1 is DFQATT and CDR2 is SNEGSKA (reference sequence).

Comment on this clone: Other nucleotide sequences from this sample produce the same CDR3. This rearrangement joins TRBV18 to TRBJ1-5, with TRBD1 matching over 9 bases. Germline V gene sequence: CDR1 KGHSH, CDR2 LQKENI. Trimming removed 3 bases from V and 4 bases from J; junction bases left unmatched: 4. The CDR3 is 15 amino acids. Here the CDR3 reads CASSPSGTGNQPQHF. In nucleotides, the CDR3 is TGTGCCAGCTCACCCTCAGGGACAGGGAATCAGCCCCAGCATTTT.

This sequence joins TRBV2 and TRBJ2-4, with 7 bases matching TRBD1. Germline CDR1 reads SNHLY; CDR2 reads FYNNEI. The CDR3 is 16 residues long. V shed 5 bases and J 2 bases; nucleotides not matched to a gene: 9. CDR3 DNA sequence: TGTGCCAGCAGTTCGGGACAGTCGCTGACCAAAAACATTCAGTACTTC. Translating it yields CASSSGQSLTKNIQYF. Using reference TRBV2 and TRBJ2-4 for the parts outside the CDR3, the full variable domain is EPEVTQTPSHQVTQMGQEVILRCVPISNHLYFYWYRQILGQKVEFLVSFYNNEISEKSEIFDDQFSVERPDGSNFTLKIRSTKLEDSAMYFCASSSGQSLTKNIQYFGAGTRLSVL.

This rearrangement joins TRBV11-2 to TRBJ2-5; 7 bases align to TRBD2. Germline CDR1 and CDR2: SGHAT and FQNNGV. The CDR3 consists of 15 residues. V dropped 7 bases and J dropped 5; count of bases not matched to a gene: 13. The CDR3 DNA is TGTGCCAGCACCAATCTGGGGGGGAATCACGAGACCCAGTACTTC. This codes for CASTNLGGNHETQYF.

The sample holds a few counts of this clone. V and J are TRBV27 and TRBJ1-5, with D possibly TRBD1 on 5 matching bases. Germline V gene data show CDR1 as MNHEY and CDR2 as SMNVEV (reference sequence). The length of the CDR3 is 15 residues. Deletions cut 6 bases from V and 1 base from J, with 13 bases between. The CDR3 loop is CASSPGGGSNQPQHF. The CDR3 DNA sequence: TGTGCCAGCAGCCCTGGCGGGGGGAGCAATCAGCCCCAGCATTTT.

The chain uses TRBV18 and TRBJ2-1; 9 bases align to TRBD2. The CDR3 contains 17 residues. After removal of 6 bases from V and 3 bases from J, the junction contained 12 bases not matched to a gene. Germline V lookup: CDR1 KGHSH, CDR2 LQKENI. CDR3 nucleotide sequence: TGTGCCAGCTCGCAACAACCGGGACTAGCTCGCTACAATGAGCAGTTCTTC. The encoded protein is CASSQQPGLARYNEQFF.

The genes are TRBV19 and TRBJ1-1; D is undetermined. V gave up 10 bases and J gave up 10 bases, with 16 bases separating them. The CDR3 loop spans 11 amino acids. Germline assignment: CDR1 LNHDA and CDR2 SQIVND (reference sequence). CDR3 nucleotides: TGTGCCACCGAGGAAGGGAGAGTAGCTTTCTTT. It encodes CATEEGRVAFF.

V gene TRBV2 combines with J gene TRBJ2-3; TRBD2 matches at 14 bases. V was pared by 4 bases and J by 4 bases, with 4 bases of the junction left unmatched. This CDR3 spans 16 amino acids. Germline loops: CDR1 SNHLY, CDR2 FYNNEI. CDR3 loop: CASSGGTSGGSDTQYF. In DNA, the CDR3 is TGTGCCAGCAGTGGGGGGACTAGCGGGGGATCAGATACGCAGTATTTT.

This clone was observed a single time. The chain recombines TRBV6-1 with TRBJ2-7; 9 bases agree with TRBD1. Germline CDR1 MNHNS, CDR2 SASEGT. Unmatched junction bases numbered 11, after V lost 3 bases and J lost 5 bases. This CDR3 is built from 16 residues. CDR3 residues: CASSEIGTGIAHEQYF. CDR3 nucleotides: TGTGCCAGCAGTGAGATCGGGACAGGGATTGCCCACGAGCAGTACTTC.

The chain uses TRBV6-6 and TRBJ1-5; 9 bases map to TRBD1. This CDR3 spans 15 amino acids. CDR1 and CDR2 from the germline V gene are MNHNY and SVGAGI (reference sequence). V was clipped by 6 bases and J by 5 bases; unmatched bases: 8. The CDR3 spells CASSWDRVFDQPQHF. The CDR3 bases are TGTGCCAGCAGCTGGGACAGGGTATTCGATCAGCCCCAGCATTTT.

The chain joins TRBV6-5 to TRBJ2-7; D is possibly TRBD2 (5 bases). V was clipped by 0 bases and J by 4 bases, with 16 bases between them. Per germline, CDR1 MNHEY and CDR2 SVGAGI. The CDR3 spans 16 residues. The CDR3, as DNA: TGTGCCAGCAGTTACTCGTTGGTGAGGGTTCAATACGAGCAGTACTTC. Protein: CASSYSLVRVQYEQYF.

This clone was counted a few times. The CDR3 nucleotides read TGCGCCAGCAGTCGAGGGACAGGGACTGGAAACACCATATATTTT. It codes for CASSRGTGTGNTIYF. This chain connects TRBV23-1 to TRBJ1-3, with TRBD1 matching over 9 bases. TRBV23-1 is sorted into the ORF group, with uncertain function. The CDR3 totals 15 residues. V gave up 4 bases and J gave up 2 bases; unmatched junction bases: 3.

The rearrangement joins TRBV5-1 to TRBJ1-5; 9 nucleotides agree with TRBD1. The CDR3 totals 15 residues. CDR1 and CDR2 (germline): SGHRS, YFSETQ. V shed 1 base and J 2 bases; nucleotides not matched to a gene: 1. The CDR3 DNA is TGCGCCAGCAGCTTGTGGACAGGGGGCAATCAGCCCCAGCATTTT. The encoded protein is CASSLWTGGNQPQHF.

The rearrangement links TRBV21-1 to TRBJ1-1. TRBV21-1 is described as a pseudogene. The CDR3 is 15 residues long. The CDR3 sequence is CASSPGEGRGTEAFF. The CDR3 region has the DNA TGTGCCAGCAGCCCAGGGGAGGGGCGGGGTACTGAAGCTTTCTTT.

CDR3 residues: CASSPRTPENTEAFF. CDR3 in DNA: TGTGCCAGCTCACCACGGACACCGGAGAACACTGAAGCTTTCTTT. V usage is TRBV18 and J usage is TRBJ1-1, with a tentative D call TRBD1 (5 bases). Deletions cut 1 base from V and 1 base from J, with 10 bases between. The germline CDR1 and CDR2 sequences are KGHSH and LQKENI. CDR3 length equals 15 residues.

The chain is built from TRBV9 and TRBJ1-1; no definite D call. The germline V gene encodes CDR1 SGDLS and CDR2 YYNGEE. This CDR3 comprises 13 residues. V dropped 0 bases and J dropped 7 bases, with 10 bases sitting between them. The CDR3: CASSVGVGSEAFF. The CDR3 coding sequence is TGTGCCAGCAGCGTAGGGGTCGGGAGTGAAGCTTTCTTT.

DNA for the CDR3: TGTGCCAGTAGTCAACAGGGGACGAGCCAGCCCCAGCATTTT. This encodes CASSQQGTSQPQHF. The chain employs TRBV19 and TRBJ1-5; the match to TRBD1 covers 7 bases. J was trimmed by 7 bases and V by 5 bases; bases with no gene match: 8. Per germline, CDR1 LNHDA and CDR2 SQIVND (reference sequence). The CDR3 is 14 residues long.